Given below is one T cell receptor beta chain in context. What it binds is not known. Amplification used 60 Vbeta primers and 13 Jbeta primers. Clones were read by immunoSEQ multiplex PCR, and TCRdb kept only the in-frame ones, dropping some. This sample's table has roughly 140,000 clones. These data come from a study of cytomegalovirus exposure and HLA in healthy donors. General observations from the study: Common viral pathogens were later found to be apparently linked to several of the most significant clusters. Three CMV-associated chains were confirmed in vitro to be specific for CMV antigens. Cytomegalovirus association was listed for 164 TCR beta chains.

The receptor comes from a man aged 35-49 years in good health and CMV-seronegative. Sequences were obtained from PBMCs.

CDR3 bases: TGTGCCAGCAGCTTAGCGCGTACCTACGAGCAGTACTTC. It encodes CASSLARTYEQYF. The V and J genes are TRBV7-2 and TRBJ2-7; D gene uncertain. The CDR3 sequence is 13 residues long. Trimming cost V 0 bases and J 2 bases, with 5 bases left between them. In germline, CDR1 is SGHTA, CDR2 FQGNSA. The whole variable domain, remainder taken from reference TRBV7-2 and TRBJ2-7, is GAGVSQSPSNKVTEKGKDVELRCDPISGHTALYWYRQSLGQGLEFLIYFQGNSAPDKSGLPSDRFSAERTGGSVSTLTIQRTQQEDSAVYLCASSLARTYEQYFGPGTRLTVT.